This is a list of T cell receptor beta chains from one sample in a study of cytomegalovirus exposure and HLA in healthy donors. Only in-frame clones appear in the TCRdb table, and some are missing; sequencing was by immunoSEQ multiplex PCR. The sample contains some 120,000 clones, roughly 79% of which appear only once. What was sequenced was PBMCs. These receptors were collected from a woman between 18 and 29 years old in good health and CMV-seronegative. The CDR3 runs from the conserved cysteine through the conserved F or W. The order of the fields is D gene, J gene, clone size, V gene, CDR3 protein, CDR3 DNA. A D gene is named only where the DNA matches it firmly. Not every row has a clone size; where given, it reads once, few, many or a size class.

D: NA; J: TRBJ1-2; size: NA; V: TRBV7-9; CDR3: CASSSILPWQGFLDYGYTF; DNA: TGTGCCAGCAGCTCCATCCTCCCCTGGCAGGGATTCCTCGACTATGGCTACACCTTC
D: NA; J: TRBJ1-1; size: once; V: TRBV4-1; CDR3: CASSPGSRTEAFF; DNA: TGCGCCAGCAGTCCAGGGTCGAGGACTGAAGCTTTCTTT
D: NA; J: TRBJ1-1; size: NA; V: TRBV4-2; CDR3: CASSASGGVDTEAFF; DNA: TGTGCCAGCAGCGCGAGCGGGGGGGTGGACACTGAAGCTTTCTTT
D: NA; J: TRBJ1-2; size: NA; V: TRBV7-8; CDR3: CASSSDGLYGYTF; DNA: TGTGCCAGCAGCTCCGACGGACTCTATGGCTACACCTTC
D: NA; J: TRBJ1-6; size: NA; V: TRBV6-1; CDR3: CASGSGSSYNSPLHF; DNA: TGTGCCAGCGGTAGTGGGAGCTCCTATAATTCACCCCTCCACTTT
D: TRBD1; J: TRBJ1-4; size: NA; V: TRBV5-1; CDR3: CASSPYPGTGEEKLFF; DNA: TGCGCCAGCAGCCCGTATCCCGGGACAGGGGAAGAAAAACTGTTTTTT
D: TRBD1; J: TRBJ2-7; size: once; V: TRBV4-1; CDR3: CASSQDRGTIYEQYF; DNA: TGCGCCAGCAGCCAGGACAGGGGGACTATCTACGAGCAGTACTTC
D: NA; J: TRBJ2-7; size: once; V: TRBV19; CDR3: CATTPAGSRREEQYF; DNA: TGTGCCACGACCCCCGCGGGCAGCCGAAGAGAGGAGCAGTACTTC
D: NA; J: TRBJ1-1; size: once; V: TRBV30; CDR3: CASSSGLNTEAFF; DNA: TGTGCCTCTAGTTCAGGGTTGAACACTGAAGCTTTCTTT
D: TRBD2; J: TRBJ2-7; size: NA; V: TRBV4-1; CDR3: CASSHWDYREAQYF; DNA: TGCGCCAGCAGCCATTGGGACTACCGAGAGGCGCAGTACTTC
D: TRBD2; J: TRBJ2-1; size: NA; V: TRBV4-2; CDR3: CASSQEWTSGYNEQFF; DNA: TGTGCCAGCAGCCAAGAGTGGACTAGTGGATACAATGAGCAGTTCTTC
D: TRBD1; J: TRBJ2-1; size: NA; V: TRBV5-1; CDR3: CASSQGQGADEQFF; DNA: TGCGCCAGCAGCCAAGGACAGGGGGCGGATGAGCAGTTCTTC
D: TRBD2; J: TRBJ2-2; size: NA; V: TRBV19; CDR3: CASTNSGVNTGELFF; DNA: TGTGCCAGTACCAATAGCGGGGTGAACACCGGGGAGCTGTTTTTT
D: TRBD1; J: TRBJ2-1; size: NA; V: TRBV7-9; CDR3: CASSSWDRAYNEQFF; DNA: TGTGCCAGCAGCTCGTGGGACAGAGCCTACAATGAGCAGTTCTTC
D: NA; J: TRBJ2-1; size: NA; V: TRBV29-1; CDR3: CSVEDRGYNEQFF; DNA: TGCAGCGTTGAAGACAGGGGATACAATGAGCAGTTCTTC
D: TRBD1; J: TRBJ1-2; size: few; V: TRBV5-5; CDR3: CASSLDRGRDGYTF; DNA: TGTGCCAGCAGCTTGGACAGGGGGCGCGATGGCTACACCTTC
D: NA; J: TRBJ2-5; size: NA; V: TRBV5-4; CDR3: CASSPQGGAVRETQYF; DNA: TGTGCCAGCAGCCCACAGGGCGGCGCAGTTAGGGAGACCCAGTACTTC
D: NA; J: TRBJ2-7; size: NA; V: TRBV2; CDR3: CASSRAGEFYEQYF; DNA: TGTGCCAGCAGTAGGGCAGGGGAATTCTACGAGCAGTACTTC
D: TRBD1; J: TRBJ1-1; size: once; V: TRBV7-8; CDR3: CASSLRTGPSLNTEAFF; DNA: TGTGCCAGCAGCTTGAGGACAGGGCCAAGCTTGAACACTGAAGCTTTCTTT
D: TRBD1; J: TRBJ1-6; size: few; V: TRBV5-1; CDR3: CASSYQGADSPLHF; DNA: TGCGCCAGCAGCTACCAGGGGGCTGATTCACCCCTCCACTTT